This passage covers 25 T cell receptor beta chains from one sample sequenced in a study of monozygotic twins with inflammatory bowel disease. TCRdb re-called the 5' RACE reads and catalogs CDR3 proteins one per entry, DNA excluded. The sample data list around 370,000 distinct CDR3 sequences. Sequencing was carried out using blood. The receptors originated from a human donor with ulcerative colitis or Crohn's disease, or a healthy co-twin of an affected twin (not recorded which).

The chain uses TRBV4-1 and TRBJ1-4. This CDR3 comprises 15 residues. CDR1 MGHRA and CDR2 YSYEKL come from the germline V gene. CDR3: CASSQEPGLVEELFF.

The gene calls are TRBV5-6 and TRBJ2-7. Per the germline V gene, CDR1 is SGHDT and CDR2 is YYEEEE. The CDR3 has 15 amino acids. The CDR3: CASSWNRQNSYEQYF.

The chain couples TRBV5-1 to TRBJ2-1; there is no DNA to check the TCRdb D call of TRBD2. The germline V gene has CDR1 SGHRS and CDR2 YFSETQ. The CDR3 runs 13 residues. This chain's CDR3 is CASSYRDSNEQFF.

V gene TRBV5-1 combines with J gene TRBJ2-7; TCRdb's D call, TRBD1, is unchecked because there is no DNA. Germline CDR1 reads SGHRS; CDR2 reads YFSETQ. The CDR3 is 15 amino acids. The CDR3 reads CASSPRGTGAYEQYF.

This chain connects TRBV20-1 to TRBJ2-1. This CDR3 contains 18 residues. Germline assignment: CDR1 DFQATT and CDR2 SNEGSKA (reference sequence). CDR3 loop: CSASSFFIGGGSYNEQFF.

This chain joins TRBV19 and TRBJ2-2; TCRdb gives TRBD1 as the D gene, but with no DNA this cannot be confirmed. The CDR3 spans 15 residues. Looked up from germline, CDR1 is LNHDA and CDR2 is SQIVND (reference sequence). The CDR3 spells CASSIGSRAVGELFF.

This chain joins TRBV5-1 and TRBJ2-7; TCRdb's D call of TRBD1 is untestable without DNA. Germline assignment: CDR1 SGHRS and CDR2 YFSETQ. This CDR3 has 13 amino acids. The CDR3 protein is CASSEGTVYEQYF.

The V and J genes are TRBV7-2 and TRBJ2-4; TCRdb's D call of TRBD1 is untestable without DNA. The V gene's germline CDR1 is SGHTA and CDR2 FQGNSA. The CDR3 is 14 amino acids. CDR3 amino acids: CASSLATGVNIQYF.

This sequence joins TRBV6-5 and TRBJ2-1; TCRdb indicates TRBD1, and absent DNA this call remains unverified. Germline-derived CDR1 and CDR2 are MNHEY and SVGAGI. The CDR3 sequence is 17 residues long. This chain's CDR3 is CASSYSVDRVLYNEQFF.

J is TRBJ2-3 and V is TRBV5-1; TCRdb reports TRBD1, a call that lacks DNA to check it against. This CDR3 comprises 16 residues. Germline CDR1 reads SGHRS; CDR2 reads YFSETQ. Here the CDR3 reads CASSQGTGHSTDTQYF. The full variable domain, in which reference TRBV5-1 and TRBJ2-3 provide the parts outside the CDR3, is KAGVTQTPRYLIKTRGQQVTLSCSPISGHRSVSWYQQTPGQGLQFLFEYFSETQRNKGNFPGRFSGRQFSNSRSEMNVSTLELGDSALYLCASSQGTGHSTDTQYFGPGTRLTVL.

The V and J genes are TRBV5-1 and TRBJ1-2; TCRdb reports TRBD1, a call that lacks DNA to check it against. The CDR3 sequence is 14 residues long. Germline V lookup: CDR1 SGHRS, CDR2 YFSETQ. CDR3 in amino acids: CASSPTEGSGGYTF.

V and J are TRBV24-1 and TRBJ1-5. Germline CDR1 is KGHDR and CDR2 is SFDVKD. This CDR3 is built from 11 residues. CDR3 region: CATSGNQPQHF.

The chain carries TRBV5-1 and TRBJ2-2; TCRdb calls TRBD1, which cannot be checked without DNA. From germline, CDR1 is SGHRS and CDR2 YFSETQ. CDR3 size: 15 residues. The CDR3 spells CASSLLQGSPGELFF.

The rearrangement uses TRBV12-3 or TRBV12-4 and TRBJ1-1; as DNA is missing, the TRBD1 call by TCRdb cannot be tested. CDR3 length: 14 amino acids. This chain's CDR3 is CASSFKTGATRAFF.

The chain carries TRBV18 and TRBJ1-5. The CDR3 loop spans 15 amino acids. Looked up from germline, CDR1 is KGHSH and CDR2 is LQKENI. The CDR3 here is CASSPPGGADQPQHF.

V usage is TRBV6-2 or TRBV6-3 and J usage is TRBJ2-1; TCRdb returns TRBD1, unconfirmable since there is no DNA. The CDR3 has 15 residues. From germline, CDR1 is MNHEY and CDR2 SVGEGT. CDR3 sequence: CASKKTGGKREEQFF.

CDR3: CATRGGLPLETQYF. This chain joins TRBV7-2 and TRBJ2-5; with no DNA, the TCRdb D assignment of TRBD2 cannot be verified. Looked up from germline, CDR1 is SGHTA and CDR2 is FQGNSA. CDR3 size: 14 residues.

The V gene is TRBV5-5, the J gene TRBJ2-3; TCRdb gives TRBD1 as the D gene, but with no DNA this cannot be confirmed. The CDR3 spans 14 residues. CDR1 SGHKS and CDR2 YYEKEE come from the germline V gene (reference sequence). CDR3 in amino acids: CASRVWGLTDTQYF.

This chain links TRBV5-1 with TRBJ2-7; TCRdb reports TRBD2, a call that lacks DNA to check it against. Germline CDR1 SGHRS, CDR2 YFSETQ. The CDR3 is 15 amino acids. This CDR3 is CASSGSGGPQYEQYF. Full variable domain (outside the CDR3, taken from reference TRBV5-1 and TRBJ2-7): KAGVTQTPRYLIKTRGQQVTLSCSPISGHRSVSWYQQTPGQGLQFLFEYFSETQRNKGNFPGRFSGRQFSNSRSEMNVSTLELGDSALYLCASSGSGGPQYEQYFGPGTRLTVT.

The chain couples TRBV18 to TRBJ2-5. The germline V gene encodes CDR1 KGHSH and CDR2 LQKENI. The CDR3 covers 13 residues. The chain's CDR3 is CASSPGSKETQYF.

The chain combines TRBV20-1 with TRBJ1-2; no DNA is available, so the TRBD1 call from TCRdb remains unchecked. This CDR3 has 13 residues. Germline values: CDR1 DFQATT, CDR2 SNEGSKA (reference sequence). This chain's CDR3 is CSASRNRQGGYTF.

The chain couples TRBV20-1 to TRBJ2-7; the D call of TRBD1 rests on TCRdb alone, since no DNA is present to check it. CDR1 is DFQATT, CDR2 SNEGSKA, per germline (reference sequence). This CDR3 contains 14 residues. CDR3 sequence: CSAREGDRGYEQYF.

The chain couples TRBV7-6 to TRBJ2-6; TCRdb's D call of TRBD1 is untestable without DNA. Germline loops: CDR1 SGHVS, CDR2 FNYEAQ. The CDR3 spans 20 residues. This CDR3 is CASSSLTGTGIVGGANVLTF.

The rearrangement joins TRBV6-2 or TRBV6-3 to TRBJ2-7; with no DNA, the TCRdb D assignment of TRBD2 cannot be verified. The CDR3 spans 15 residues. Germline CDR1 is MNHEY and CDR2 is SVGEGT. CDR3 residues: CASSNRGARSYEQYF.

This sequence joins TRBV4-1 and TRBJ1-2; TCRdb's D call of TRBD1 is untestable without DNA. Germline V lookup: CDR1 MGHRA, CDR2 YSYEKL. The CDR3 is made up of 14 amino acids. CDR3 sequence: CASSQDTGRKGYTF.